One TCR beta chain is described in this entry. This clonotype was seen more than once but under ten times. The clone's antigen remains unknown. Base qualities were left out, and no much larger clone turns up one base away. The sample originates from a study of human T cells and chemical hapten exposure (dated by TCRdb to 2020 to 2022). For the study in its entirety: For sensitization, 2% DPC in acetone was applied to a roughly 2 cm by roughly 2 cm area of upper inner arm skin. Throughout the study period of around 25 weeks, patients also received therapeutic DPC doses to the scalp every week. Most of the patients in the cohort were female, and the cohort covered alopecia areata with under or over 50% scalp involvement, alopecia totalis and alopecia universalis. Libraries were combined into a pool for sequencing, and differences in TCR yield between samples came mainly from small differences in library volumes within the pool. Patch testing was done on the upper back using Finn chambers containing 0.01% DPC, and results were scored after 6 days according to International Contact Dermatitis Research Group standards. Blood samples were taken from patients before sensitization (week 0) and then at 2, 6 and about 24 weeks after DPC sensitization. About 30 alopecia patients provided blood for TCR sequencing at one to four time points (pre-sensitization, 2, 6 and 24 weeks). This study followed changes in the peripheral blood TCR repertoire in vivo during primary and secondary sensitization of alopecia patients to the hapten diphenylcyclopropenone (DPC).

CDR1 and CDR2 (DFQATT, SNEGSKA) derive from the germline V gene (reference sequence). From cysteine to phenylalanine, the CDR3 is 11 amino acids long. Just CDR3 DNA is preserved here, 33 bases in frame from base 1. The library was produced with RACE. The run used a NextSeq 500. Library preparation attached unique molecular identifiers to individual cDNA molecules for quantitative, reproducible TCR counting. From each blood RNA sample, both TCR alpha and TCR beta chains were sequenced. As for the original processing: A median of approximately 96,000 TCRs per sample was observed, with a range of about 23,224 to 690,600. V, J and CDR3 annotation of the TCR reads was performed with the Decombinator software suite. For the PS versus PT1 abundance plots, all samples were subsampled to the same number of TCRs (28,000). Expanded TCRs were defined as absent before sensitization and observed at least eight times at the 2-week time point. TCRdb itself trimmed the public reads at Q25 with fastp, ran MiXCR and retained productive beta chains. Identical CDR3 protein sequences are pooled into one entry, listed with their most common genes and DNA. The V and J calls reflect TCRdb's pipeline rather than the authors' work. The sample table records 150,000 to 200,000 distinct CDR3 sequences; roughly 15% of these occur just once. The ten most abundant clones make up 1.7% of the sample.

The meaning of the sample's time point label: patch test 1, 2 weeks after DPC sensitization. What this sample's treatment or condition label stands for: therapeutic diphenylcyclopropenone sensitization with weekly scalp DPC. Blood at each patch-test visit was drawn before the patch test was applied. To be eligible, patients had to be aged 18 to 70, diagnosed with alopecia and judged suitable for DPC therapy, while pregnant patients were excluded. Total RNA was extracted from unfractionated whole blood collected in Tempus Blood RNA tubes. What the research found in general, with its limitations: A positive correlation was found between the number of PT1 expanded TCRs and patch test score, with significance reached at thresholds 8, 16 and 32 but not 4. Alopecia, a presumed autoimmune disease, was present in all patients, so the immune response of the patients might differ from that of healthy individuals. Compared with pre-sensitization or healthy control sets, expanded TCRs formed significantly more large CDR3 similarity clusters, which is consistent with antigen-driven responses. The number of TCRs above 1 in 1000 frequency did not change with DPC sensitization; there was no evidence of global repertoire structure alterations. Repeated subsampling changed both the strength of the expansion versus patch-test correlation and the threshold at which that correlation became significant.

The sequence came from a young woman with alopecia areata. Some clones in this sample may be carry-over from other donors' samples. Sequencing used whole blood, obtained in connection with sensitization to the hapten diphenylcyclopropenone (DPC). Recombination linked TRBV20-1 to TRBJ2-3, and TRBD2 may be the D gene, going by 6 matching bases. CDR3 protein: CRSTSPDTQYF. The nucleotides are TGCAGGAGTACTAGCCCAGATACGCAGTATTTT.